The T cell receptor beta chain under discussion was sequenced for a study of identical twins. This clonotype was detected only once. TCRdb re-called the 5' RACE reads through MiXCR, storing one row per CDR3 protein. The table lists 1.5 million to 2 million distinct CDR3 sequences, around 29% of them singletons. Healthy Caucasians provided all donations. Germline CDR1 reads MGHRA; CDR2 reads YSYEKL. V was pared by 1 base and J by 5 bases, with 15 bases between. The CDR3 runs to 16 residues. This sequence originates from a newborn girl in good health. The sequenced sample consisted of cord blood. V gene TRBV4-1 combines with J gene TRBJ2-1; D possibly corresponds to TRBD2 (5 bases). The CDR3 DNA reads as TGCGCCAGCAGCCAAGGCCTAGCTAAGGCGCACAATGAGCAGTTCTTC. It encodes CASSQGLAKAHNEQFF.